The 6 T cell receptor beta chains below were found in one sample sequenced in a study of blood T cell repertoires in COVID-19. The table came from immunoSEQ multiplex PCR; TCRdb's copy has only in-frame clones and leaves some out. The sample consists of some 290,000 clones, about 86% of them appearing once. Sample: peripheral blood. These receptors all come from a woman aged 25 to 45 with COVID-19, enrolled during active disease.

The chain carries TRBV15 and TRBJ1-2, with D possibly being TRBD1 (5 bases). The V gene's germline CDR1 is LNHNV and CDR2 YYDKDF (reference sequence). The length of the CDR3 is 16 residues. The V end lost 0 bases, the J end lost 6 bases, and 17 bases lay between the germline ends. This CDR3 reads CATSRERRGPGDGYTF. CDR3 in DNA: TGTGCCACCAGCAGAGAGAGGAGGGGACCGGGGGATGGCTACACCTTC. The variable domain in full, with the rest retrieved from reference TRBV15 and TRBJ1-2, is DAMVIQNPRYQVTQFGKPVTLSCSQTLNHNVMYWYQQKSSQAPKLLFHYYDKDFNNEADTPDNFQSRRPNTSFCFLDIRSPGLGDTAMYLCATSRERRGPGDGYTFGSGTRLTVV.

This clone was seen only once. The chain is built from TRBV27 and TRBJ2-7, with TRBD2 identical over 12 bases. From germline, CDR1 is MNHEY and CDR2 SMNVEV (reference sequence). V dropped 5 bases and J dropped 4; count of bases not matched to a gene: 3. The CDR3 is made up of 14 amino acids. This chain's CDR3 is CASSPGLAGYEQYF. In DNA, the CDR3 is TGTGCCAGCAGTCCAGGACTAGCGGGGTACGAGCAGTACTTC.

The chain carries TRBV5-4 and TRBJ1-1; 8 bases match TRBD1. Germline V gene sequence: CDR1 SGHNT, CDR2 YYREEE (reference sequence). The CDR3 extends over 17 amino acids. The CDR3 protein is CAIGKSITGGVNTEAFF. DNA of the CDR3: TGTGCGATCGGCAAATCCATCACAGGGGGGGTGAACACTGAAGCTTTCTTT. Looking up the rest from reference TRBV5-4 and TRBJ1-1 gives the full variable domain: ETGVTQSPTHLIKTRGQQVTLRCSSQSGHNTVSWYQQALGQGPQFIFQYYREEENGRGNFPPRFSGLQFPNYSSELNVNALELDDSALYLCAIGKSITGGVNTEAFFGQGTRLTVV.

This chain uses TRBV5-6 with TRBJ2-1; the match to TRBD2 covers 10 bases. Germline V lookup: CDR1 SGHDT, CDR2 YYEEEE. CDR3 size: 14 residues. V was pared by 4 bases and J by 8 bases, with 6 bases of the junction left unmatched. The CDR3 region has the DNA TGTGCCAGCAGCGGGAGCGGGGGGGCCTATGAGCAGTTCTTC. Protein: CASSGSGGAYEQFF.

The rearrangement links TRBV10-3 to TRBJ2-1; D uncertain. Germline-derived CDR1 and CDR2 are ENHRY and SYGVKD. The V and J ends lost 4 bases and 6 bases respectively, with 10 bases between them. The CDR3 covers 13 residues. This CDR3 is CAISGSSPNEQFF. The CDR3, as DNA: TGTGCCATCAGTGGGTCTAGTCCCAATGAGCAGTTCTTC.

This clone was observed once. CDR3 DNA sequence: TGTGCCAGCAGCCAAGAGCGAGTGGCTGGGGCCAACGTCCTGACTTTC. It encodes CASSQERVAGANVLTF. The chain links TRBV3-1 (or the pseudogene TRBV3-2) to TRBJ2-6, with D uncertain. The CDR3 length is 16 residues. Germline CDR1 LGHDT, CDR2 YNNKEL (reference sequence). V shed 0 bases and J shed 2 bases, with 8 bases lying between them.